These T cell receptor beta chains were read from a single sample in a study of vaccination effects on CD4 cells after COVID-19. The antigens for these receptors are not known. Measured with immunoSEQ multiplex PCR; TCRdb has only the in-frame clones, and not every one. The top ten clones hold roughly 27% of a sample with some 31,000 clones, 55% to 85% of them seen once. Specimen: CD4+ T cells from PBMCs cultured with HCoV-OC43 spike peptides, collected before COVID-19 vaccination. The origin of the receptors is a human donor who received a COVID-19 vaccine. Each CDR3 is given with its conserved first and last residue. The D gene is left open where the match is weak. Some rows mark clone size as missing; the rest say once, few, many or name a class of expanded clone.

TRBV30	NA	NA	TRBJ1-4	CAWSLPVHNEKLFF	TGTGCCTGGAGTTTACCCGTCCATAATGAAAAACTGTTTTTT
TRBV6-9	TRBD1	few	TRBJ1-1	CASSSPTGPGKTEAFF	TGTGCCAGCAGTTCCCCGACAGGGCCTGGGAAGACTGAAGCTTTCTTT
TRBV7-2	NA	NA	TRBJ2-1	CASSLGGGDEQFF	TGTGCCAGCAGCTTAGGGGGCGGGGATGAGCAGTTCTTC
TRBV6-1	NA	NA	TRBJ1-2	CASSEVRGPGYGYTF	TGTGCCAGCAGTGAAGTGAGAGGGCCGGGCTATGGCTACACCTTC
TRBV29-1	NA	NA	TRBJ1-2	CSVEDLRGEGYTF	TGCAGCGTTGAAGATCTTAGAGGGGAAGGCTACACCTTC
TRBV9	TRBD2	NA	TRBJ2-1	CASSEGGTSGSFNEQFF	TGTGCCAGCAGCGAGGGGGGGACTAGCGGGAGCTTTAATGAGCAGTTCTTC
TRBV18	NA	NA	TRBJ1-5	CASSPSGNQPQHF	TGTGCCAGCTCACCGAGTGGCAATCAGCCCCAGCATTTT
TRBV9	TRBD1	few	TRBJ1-3	CASSVGGQQGNTIYF	TGTGCCAGCAGCGTAGGGGGACAGCAGGGAAACACCATATATTTT
TRBV11-1	TRBD1	NA	TRBJ2-5	CASSRTGTPKRTQYF	TGTGCCAGCAGCCGGACAGGGACCCCCAAGCGGACCCAGTACTTC
TRBV19	NA	NA	TRBJ1-5	CASHQSTGFQPQHF	TGTGCCAGTCACCAATCAACAGGGTTTCAGCCCCAGCATTTT
TRBV2	TRBD1	NA	TRBJ1-2	CASSESGQGSDTF	TGTGCCAGCAGTGAATCCGGACAGGGGAGCGACACCTTC
TRBV19	NA	NA	TRBJ2-2	CASSKAQTNTGELFF	TGTGCCAGTTCCAAGGCACAGACGAACACCGGGGAGCTGTTTTTT
TRBV4-2	NA	NA	TRBJ2-7	CASSQVGPTPYEQYF	TGTGCCAGCAGCCAAGTAGGACCGACCCCCTACGAGCAGTACTTC
TRBV6-5	TRBD1	NA	TRBJ1-4	CASSQDRDEKLFF	TGTGCCAGCAGTCAGGACAGGGATGAAAAACTGTTTTTT
TRBV3-1/TRBV3-2	NA	NA	TRBJ1-1	CASSQGLGAWNTEAFF	TGTGCCAGCAGCCAAGGGTTGGGGGCCTGGAACACTGAAGCTTTCTTT
TRBV4-3	TRBD2	NA	TRBJ2-1	CASSPLAGDSYNEQFF	TGCGCCAGCAGCCCGTTAGCGGGGGACTCCTACAATGAGCAGTTCTTC
TRBV11-2	NA	NA	TRBJ1-1	CASQVGPTEAFF	TGTGCCAGTCAGGTCGGTCCCACTGAAGCTTTCTTT
TRBV28	NA	NA	TRBJ1-5	CASSAFMAGSRNQPQHF	TGTGCCAGCAGCGCCTTCATGGCAGGGTCTCGGAATCAGCCCCAGCATTTT
TRBV7-8	NA	NA	TRBJ2-7	CASSPYYEQYF	TGTGCCAGCAGCCCATACTACGAGCAGTACTTC
TRBV5-1	NA	NA	TRBJ2-7	CASSLAAVQHSYEQYF	TGCGCCAGCAGCTTGGCGGCAGTCCAACACTCCTACGAGCAGTACTTC
TRBV2	NA	NA	TRBJ2-2	CASSVGRTNTGELFF	TGTGCCAGCAGTGTTGGGCGGACGAACACCGGGGAGCTGTTTTTT
TRBV3-1/TRBV3-2	TRBD1	NA	TRBJ2-6	CASSPRTGGAGANVLTF	TGTGCCAGCAGCCCCAGGACAGGGGGTGCTGGGGCCAACGTCCTGACTTTC
TRBV10-3	TRBD2	NA	TRBJ2-2	CATTAGDNTGELFF	TGTGCCACCACAGCGGGGGACAACACCGGGGAGCTGTTTTTT
TRBV3-1/TRBV3-2	NA	NA	TRBJ1-2	CASSQERTRPRVYGYTF	TGTGCCAGCAGCCAAGAACGTACCAGGCCAAGAGTCTATGGCTACACCTTC
TRBV7-8	NA	NA	TRBJ2-4	CASSLDTGRSDIQYF	TGTGCCAGCAGCTTAGACACAGGAAGGTCGGACATTCAGTACTTC
TRBV11-2	NA	NA	TRBJ2-5	CASSFGFQETQYF	TGTGCCAGCAGCTTCGGTTTTCAAGAGACCCAGTACTTC
TRBV4-3	TRBD2	once	TRBJ2-5	CASSPSGGETQYF	TGCGCCAGCAGCCCGAGCGGGGGGGAGACCCAGTACTTC
TRBV6-4	NA	NA	TRBJ2-5	CASSSGPGETQYF	TGTGCCAGCAGTTCGGGTCCCGGGGAGACCCAGTACTTC
TRBV25-1	NA	NA	TRBJ1-4	CASSEGRITNEKLFF	TGTGCCAGCAGTGAAGGCAGAATAACTAATGAAAAACTGTTTTTT
TRBV3-1/TRBV3-2	NA	medium-sized	TRBJ1-6	CASSHGTANSPLHF	TGTGCCAGCAGCCATGGGACCGCTAATTCACCCCTCCACTTT
TRBV9	NA	NA	TRBJ1-2	CASTTEGYGYTF	TGTGCCAGCACCACTGAGGGCTATGGCTACACCTTC
TRBV3-1/TRBV3-2	NA	NA	TRBJ1-6	CASSQSPGTYSPLHF	TGTGCCAGCAGCCAAAGCCCCGGGACCTATTCACCCCTCCACTTT
TRBV5-1	TRBD1	NA	TRBJ1-2	CASSLGDSGTSSYTF	TGCGCCAGCAGCTTGGGGGACAGCGGAACTAGCAGCTACACCTTC
TRBV28	NA	NA	TRBJ2-3	CASSPLVADTQYF	TGTGCCAGCAGTCCCTTAGTCGCAGATACGCAGTATTTT
TRBV20-1	TRBD2	NA	TRBJ2-5	CSASRTSGADGETQYF	TGCAGTGCTAGTAGGACTAGCGGGGCCGACGGGGAGACCCAGTACTTC
TRBV7-9	TRBD1	once	TRBJ1-2	CASSLGQGYGYTF	TGTGCCAGCAGCTTAGGACAGGGCTATGGCTACACCTTC
TRBV6-5	NA	NA	TRBJ2-7	CASRAGTVDEQYF	TGTGCCAGCAGGGCAGGGACTGTCGACGAGCAGTACTTC
TRBV24-1	NA	NA	TRBJ2-5	CATSDPQKIETQYF	TGTGCCACCAGTGATCCCCAAAAGATAGAGACCCAGTACTTC
TRBV19	TRBD1	NA	TRBJ1-2	CASTGGSESNYGYTF	TGTGCCAGTACAGGGGGCTCTGAGTCCAACTATGGCTACACCTTC
TRBV20-1	NA	NA	TRBJ2-3	CSASRGPSTDTQYF	TGCAGTGCTAGTCGGGGGCCTAGCACAGATACGCAGTATTTT
TRBV6-4	TRBD1	NA	TRBJ2-1	CASSESRGQGNEQFF	TGTGCCAGCAGTGAAAGCAGGGGGCAGGGCAATGAGCAGTTCTTC
TRBV3-1/TRBV3-2	TRBD1	NA	TRBJ1-1	CASSPGGGVTEAFF	TGTGCCAGCAGCCCCGGAGGGGGCGTCACTGAAGCTTTCTTT
TRBV7-9	NA	few	TRBJ2-7	CASITTKLGGGYEQYF	TGTGCCAGCATCACCACCAAACTAGGAGGTGGCTACGAGCAGTACTTC